The subject of this entry is one TCR beta chain. Its matching antigen is unknown. Exclusions: uncontrolled infection, other autoimmune disease, pregnancy, lactation. The J segment lost 4 bases and the V segment lost 6 bases, leaving 10 bases of the junction unmatched. In germline, CDR1 is MGHDK, CDR2 SYGVNS. The CDR3 spans 15 residues. This record comes from a study of T cells in Graves' hyperthyroidism and ophthalmopathy. Study context: Upon initial diagnosis and before any treatment, peripheral blood was collected. Study-level points and caveats: Progression to ophthalmopathy was predicted a median of 6.5 months early. Ophthalmopathy was separated from stable hyperthyroidism by a 13 V-J model.

RNA transcripts were the template for amplifying TCR beta CDR3 regions. RT-PCR in the first round (using the HTBI primer set) targeted the TCR CDR3. TCRdb re-analysed the multiplex PCR reads in MiXCR, keeping a single row per CDR3 protein. The data contain fewer than 250,000 distinct CDR3 sequences, about 24% of them singletons. The receptor was derived from a woman in her thirties or forties with Graves' ophthalmopathy. The V gene is TRBV25-1, the J gene TRBJ1-2; 8 positions match TRBD1. Sequenced: blood. CDR3 sequence: CASRLGQVQGYGYTF. The CDR3 nucleotides are TGTGCCAGCAGACTGGGACAGGTCCAAGGCTATGGCTACACCTTC.